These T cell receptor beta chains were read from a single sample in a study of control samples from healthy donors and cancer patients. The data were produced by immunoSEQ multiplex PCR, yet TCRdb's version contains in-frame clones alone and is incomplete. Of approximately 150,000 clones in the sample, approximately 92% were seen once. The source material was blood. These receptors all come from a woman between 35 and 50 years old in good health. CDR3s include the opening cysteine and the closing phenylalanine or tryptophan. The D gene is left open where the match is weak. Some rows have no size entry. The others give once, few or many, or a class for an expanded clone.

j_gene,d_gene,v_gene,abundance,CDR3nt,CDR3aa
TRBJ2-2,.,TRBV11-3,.,TGTGCCAGCAGGGTCCGGGACGGTGAACACCGGGAGCTGTTTTTT,CASRVRDGEHRELFF
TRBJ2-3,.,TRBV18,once,TGTGCCAGCTCACCAGCGGGAGATACGCAGTATTTT,CASSPAGDTQYF
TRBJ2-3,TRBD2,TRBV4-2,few,TGTGCCAGCAGCCTCCCGATGACTAGCGGCACAGATACGCAGTATTTT,CASSLPMTSGTDTQYF
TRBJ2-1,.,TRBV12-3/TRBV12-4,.,TGTGCCAGCAGCCCGACAGCCAATGAGCAGTTCTTC,CASSPTANEQFF
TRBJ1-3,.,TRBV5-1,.,TGCGCCAGCAGCTTGAATCAGGGAAACACCATATATTTT,CASSLNQGNTIYF
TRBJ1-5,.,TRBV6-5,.,TGTGCCAGCAGTTACGTAGGGATCAGCAATCAGCCCCAGCATTTT,CASSYVGISNQPQHF
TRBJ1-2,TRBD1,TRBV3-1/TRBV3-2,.,TGTGCCAGCAGCTACGACAGGGCGGTTGGCTACACCTTC,CASSYDRAVGYTF
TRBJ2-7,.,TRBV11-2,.,TGTGCCAGCAGCCCCGCGACAGTGGGGGAGCAGTACTTC,CASSPATVGEQYF
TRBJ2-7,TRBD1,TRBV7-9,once,TGTGCCAGCAGCTTAGTTGAGGGGGCACCCTACGAGCAGTACTTC,CASSLVEGAPYEQYF
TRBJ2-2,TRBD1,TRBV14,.,TGTGCCAGCAGCCAAACCGGGACAGGGAGCGGCGGGGAGCTGTTTTTT,CASSQTGTGSGGELFF
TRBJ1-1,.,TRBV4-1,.,TGCGCCAGCAGCCAAGATCTGCAGGGGCGTGGCTCTGAAGCTTTCTTT,CASSQDLQGRGSEAFF
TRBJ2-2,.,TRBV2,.,TGTGCCAGCAGTGACATTCCCCGGGACTCTTACACCGGGGAGCTGTTTTTT,CASSDIPRDSYTGELFF
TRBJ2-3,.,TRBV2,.,TGTGCCAGCAAGTTTGCGGATACGCAGTATTTT,CASKFADTQYF
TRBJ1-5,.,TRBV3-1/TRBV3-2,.,TGTGCCAGCAGCCCCCGTAGAGGGCTATGGGGCAATCAGCCCCAGCATTTT,CASSPRRGLWGNQPQHF
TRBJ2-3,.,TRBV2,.,TGTGCCAGCACGACAATGGAAGATACGCAGTATTTT,CASTTMEDTQYF
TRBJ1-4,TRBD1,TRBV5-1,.,TGCGCCAGCAGCCCCGGTGCAGGGGGGTTTGAAAAACTGTTTTTT,CASSPGAGGFEKLFF
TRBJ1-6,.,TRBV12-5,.,TGTGCTAGTGGTTTGGGACTTGACCCCTATAATTCACCCCTCCACTTT,CASGLGLDPYNSPLHF
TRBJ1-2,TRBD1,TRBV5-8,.,TGTGCCAGCAGCCCTGGGGACAGGGAGGGCGGCTACACCTTC,CASSPGDREGGYTF
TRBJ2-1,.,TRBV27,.,TGTGCCAGCAGTTCGCCACAGGTTAAGCAGTTCTTC,CASSSPQVKQFF
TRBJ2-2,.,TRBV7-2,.,TGTGCCAGCAGCCCCGGGGTGACCGCGAACACCGGGGAGCTGTTTTTT,CASSPGVTANTGELFF
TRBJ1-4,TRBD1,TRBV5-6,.,TGTGCCAGCAGCTTCGGGGACAGGACCAATGAAAAACTGTTTTTT,CASSFGDRTNEKLFF
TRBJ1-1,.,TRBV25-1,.,TGTGCCAGCAGTGAATTGGGAGGCACTGAAGCTTTCTTT,CASSELGGTEAFF
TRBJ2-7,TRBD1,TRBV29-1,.,TGCAGCGCCTCAAGGACAGGGGAACCCTACGAGCAGTACTTC,CSASRTGEPYEQYF
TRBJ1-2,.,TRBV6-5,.,TGTGCCAGCACAGCGGCGCTGATTAACTATGGCTACACCTTC,CASTAALINYGYTF
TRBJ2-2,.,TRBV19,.,TGTGCCAGTAGTATCGCACTAGTGGCCGGGGAGCTGTTTTTT,CASSIALVAGELFF
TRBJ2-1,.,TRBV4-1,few,TGCGCCAGCAGCCCCCCGGTTAAGTTCGGGGGGCTACTAACCCAGTTCTTC,CASSPPVKFGGLLTQFF
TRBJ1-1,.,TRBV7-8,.,TGTGCCAGCAGCTTAAATGCCGTGGGGGAGAGGGACACTGAAGCTTTCTTT,CASSLNAVGERDTEAFF
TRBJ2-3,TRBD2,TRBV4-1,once,TGCGCCAGCAGCCCGGGGCTAGCGGGAATCACAGATACGCAGTATTTT,CASSPGLAGITDTQYF
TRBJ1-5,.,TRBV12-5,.,TGTGCTAGTGGTACCCAGTACAATCAGCCCCAGCATTTT,CASGTQYNQPQHF
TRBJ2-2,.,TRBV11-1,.,TGTGCCAGCAGCTCGGACGGGTACACCGGGGAGCTGTTTTTT,CASSSDGYTGELFF
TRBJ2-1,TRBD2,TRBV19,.,TGTGCCAGTAGTCGAGCGGGGGGCCGGGGTAATGAGCAGTTCTTC,CASSRAGGRGNEQFF
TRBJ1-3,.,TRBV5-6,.,TGTGCCAGCAGCCTGAATCCGGGTAATAGAGGGAACACCATATATTTT,CASSLNPGNRGNTIYF